The clone carrying this T cell receptor beta chain came up many times. This record belongs to a study of Graves' ophthalmopathy and Graves' hyperthyroidism. Hyperthyroidism cases were recent diagnoses of under 2 months' duration in people aged 18 to 65. None of the included patients had other autoimmune diseases, uncontrolled infections, pregnancy or lactation, as these led to exclusion. The CDR3 loop spans 14 amino acids. Unmatched junction bases numbered 7, after V lost 6 bases and J lost 2 bases. Germline lookup yields CDR1 SQVTM and CDR2 ANQGSEA. Investigators amplified TCR beta CDR3 regions from RNA transcripts. In the first round, RT-PCR was carried out with HTBI primers, and a multiplex PCR formed the second round. TCRdb recomputed calls from the multiplex PCR reads with MiXCR, one row per CDR3 protein. This table has over a million distinct CDR3 sequences, about 35% appearing once.

The sequencing input was peripheral blood or thyroid tissue (not recorded which). The V and J genes are TRBV29-1 and TRBJ2-7; TRBD1 agrees at 10 bases. The sequence came from an adult man with Graves' hyperthyroidism. The CDR3: CSVLPGTGAYEQYF. In DNA form, the CDR3 reads TGCAGCGTCCTTCCGGGGACAGGGGCCTACGAGCAGTACTTC.